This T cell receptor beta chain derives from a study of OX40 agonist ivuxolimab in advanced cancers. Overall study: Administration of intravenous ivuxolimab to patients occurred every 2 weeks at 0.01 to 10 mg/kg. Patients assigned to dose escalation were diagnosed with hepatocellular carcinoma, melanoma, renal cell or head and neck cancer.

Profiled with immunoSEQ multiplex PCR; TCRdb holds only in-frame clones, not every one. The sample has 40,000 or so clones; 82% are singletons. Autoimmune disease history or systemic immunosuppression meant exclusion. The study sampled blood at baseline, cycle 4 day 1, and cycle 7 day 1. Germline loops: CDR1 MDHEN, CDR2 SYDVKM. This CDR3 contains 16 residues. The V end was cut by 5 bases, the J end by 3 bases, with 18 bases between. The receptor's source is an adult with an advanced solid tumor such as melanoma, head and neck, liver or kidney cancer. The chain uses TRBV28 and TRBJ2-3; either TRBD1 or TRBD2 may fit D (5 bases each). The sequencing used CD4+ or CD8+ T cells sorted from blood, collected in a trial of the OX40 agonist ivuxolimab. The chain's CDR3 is CASSPVGVGVTDTQYF. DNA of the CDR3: TGTGCCAGCAGTCCGGTGGGGGTTGGGGTGACAGATACGCAGTATTTT.